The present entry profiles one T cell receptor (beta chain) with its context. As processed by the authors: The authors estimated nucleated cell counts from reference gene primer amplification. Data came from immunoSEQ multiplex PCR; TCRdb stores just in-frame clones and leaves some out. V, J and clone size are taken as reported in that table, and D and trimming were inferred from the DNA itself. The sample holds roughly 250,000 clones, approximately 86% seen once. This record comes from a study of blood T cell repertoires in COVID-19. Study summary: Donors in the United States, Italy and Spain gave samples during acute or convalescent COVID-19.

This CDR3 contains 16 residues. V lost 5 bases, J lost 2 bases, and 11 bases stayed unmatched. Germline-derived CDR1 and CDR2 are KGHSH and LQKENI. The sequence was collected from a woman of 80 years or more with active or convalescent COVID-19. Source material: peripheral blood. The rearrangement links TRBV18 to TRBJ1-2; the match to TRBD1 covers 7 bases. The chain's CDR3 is CASSGNQGQANYGYTF. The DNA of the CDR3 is TGTGCCAGCTCAGGAAATCAAGGACAGGCCAACTATGGCTACACCTTC.